This entry lists 28 T cell receptor beta chains sequenced from one sample in a study of CD8+CD57+ T cells in acquired aplastic anemia. Genomic DNA served as template for TCR beta VDJ and CDR3 profiling. TCRdb passed the reads through MiXCR, listing each CDR3 protein once. The data show about 110,000 distinct CDR3 sequences, around 53% seen once. The sequenced sample was sorted CD4+, CD8+, or CD8+CD57+ T cells (not recorded which) from PBMCs. The receptor set was obtained from a human donor in good health, serving as a control.

The chain has TRBV20-1 and TRBJ2-7; 9 bases line up with TRBD2. V lost 1 base, J lost 6 bases, and 10 bases stayed unmatched. Per germline, CDR1 DFQATT and CDR2 SNEGSKA (reference sequence). This CDR3 spans 15 amino acids. CDR3 coding DNA: TGCAGTGCTAGAGTGGTTAGCGGGGGATCCCGCGAGCAGTACTTC. Its translation: CSARVVSGGSREQYF.

The chain couples TRBV5-1 to TRBJ1-5, with no clear D. Germline V gene data show CDR1 as SGHRS and CDR2 as YFSETQ. V was pared by 0 bases and J by 4 bases, with 5 bases between. The CDR3 covers 13 residues. The CDR3 loop is CASSLAENQPQHF. DNA for the CDR3: TGCGCCAGCAGCTTGGCCGAGAATCAGCCCCAGCATTTT. The full variable domain, completed using reference TRBV5-1 and TRBJ1-5, is KAGVTQTPRYLIKTRGQQVTLSCSPISGHRSVSWYQQTPGQGLQFLFEYFSETQRNKGNFPGRFSGRQFSNSRSEMNVSTLELGDSALYLCASSLAENQPQHFGDGTRLSIL.

The V and J genes are TRBV24-1 and TRBJ2-1; 12 bases agree with TRBD2. Germline CDR1 is KGHDR and CDR2 is SFDVKD. The CDR3 has 13 residues. V gave up 9 bases and J gave up 8 bases; unmatched junction bases: 4. The chain's CDR3 is CATRASGRDEQFF. CDR3 DNA: TGTGCCACCCGGGCTAGCGGGAGGGATGAGCAGTTCTTC.

In the case of this clonotype: Because it lacks the conserved phenylalanine or tryptophan at the end, this CDR3 is likely a read error. The V and J genes are TRBV12-3 or TRBV12-4 and TRBJ2-1; D assignment may be TRBD1 or TRBD2 (5 bases each). The CDR3 totals 12 residues. V was trimmed by 8 bases and J by 7 bases, leaving 12 bases between them. The CDR3 reads CASSPGTNEQFL. Written as DNA, the CDR3 is TGTGCCAGCTCTCCAGGGACGAATGAGCAGTTCCTC.

This chain connects TRBV10-3 to TRBJ2-7; possible D gene TRBD1, 5 bases. Per germline, CDR1 ENHRY and CDR2 SYGVKD. The CDR3 totals 14 residues. Trimming removed 4 bases at V and 2 bases at J, with 12 bases between. CDR3 nucleotides: TGTGCCATCAGTGCCCAGGGATACCCCTACGAGCAGTACTTC. This codes for CAISAQGYPYEQYF.

The sample holds many counts of this clonotype. This chain links TRBV20-1 with TRBJ2-5; 9 bases fit TRBD2. The CDR3 length is 16 residues. After removal of 1 base from V and 1 base from J, the junction contained 7 bases not matched to a gene. The germline V gene has CDR1 DFQATT and CDR2 SNEGSKA (reference sequence). The DNA of the CDR3 is TGCAGTGCTAGAGTGGTTAGCGGGGGACCCCAAGAGACCCAGTACTTC. Residues: CSARVVSGGPQETQYF.

This clonotype was detected ten times or more. V gene TRBV6-1 combines with J gene TRBJ2-7; the D is unclear. V lost 4 bases to trimming and J lost 3 bases, with 10 bases between them. The CDR3 loop spans 13 amino acids. CDR1 is MNHNS and CDR2 is SASEGT in the germline V gene. In nucleotides, the CDR3 is TGTGCCAGCAGTGGGCATGGCTACTACGAGCAGTACTTC. Protein product: CASSGHGYYEQYF.

The sample holds many counts of this clonotype. The V call is TRBV30, the J call TRBJ1-2; D is perhaps TRBD1 (6 bases). Trimming cost V 2 bases and J 2 bases, with 12 bases left between them. The CDR3 runs to 14 residues. CDR1 GTSNPN and CDR2 SVGIG come from the germline V gene (reference sequence). This CDR3 is CAWSPVQGNYGYTF. The CDR3 DNA sequence: TGTGCCTGGAGTCCGGTCCAGGGGAACTATGGCTACACCTTC.

The gene calls are TRBV2 and TRBJ2-1; no firm D call. The CDR3 spans 15 residues. CDR1 is SNHLY, CDR2 FYNNEI, per germline. The V gene lost 0 bases and the J gene lost 6 bases, with 12 bases spanning the gap. CDR3 DNA: TGTGCCAGCAGTGAAGCGATCCGGTGGGGCAATGAGCAGTTCTTC. It encodes CASSEAIRWGNEQFF.

This clonotype was observed once. V gene TRBV15 combines with J gene TRBJ2-2; 7 bases agree with TRBD1. Germline V gene sequence: CDR1 LNHNV, CDR2 YYDKDF (reference sequence). The CDR3 runs to 15 residues. Unmatched junction bases numbered 4, after V lost 1 base and J lost 5 bases. In DNA, the CDR3 is TGTGCCACCAGCAGAGCCTCGACAGGGACCGGGGAGCTGTTTTTT. Translating gives CATSRASTGTGELFF.

In the case of this clonotype: A much bigger clone sits one base away, suggesting this may be a read error. The rearrangement joins TRBV14 to TRBJ1-1; no clear D. Germline CDR1 is SGHDN and CDR2 is FVKESK. The CDR3 consists of 17 residues. CDR3 amino acids: CASSRDRSEAPSTEDFF. CDR3 nucleotide sequence: TGTGCCAGCAGCCGCGATCGGAGCGAGGCCCCCAGCACTGAAGATTTCTTT.

The CDR3 DNA reads as TGCAGCGTTGATCTTCCCTCGGGGGGCAGCGGTGGCTACACCTTC. Amino acids: CSVDLPSGGSGGYTF. The chain uses TRBV29-1 and TRBJ1-2, with D possibly matching TRBD1 (6 bases). Germline V CDR1 and CDR2: SQVTM, ANQGSEA. The CDR3 runs 15 residues. With 3 bases removed from V and 7 bases from J, the gap between germline ends came to 21 bases.

Comment on this clonotype: At one end, the junction sequence differs from germline, possibly due to a read error. This chain connects TRBV15 to TRBJ1-3; D unresolved. Germline loops: CDR1 LNHNV, CDR2 YYDKDF (reference sequence). The CDR3 runs 16 residues. CDR3 region: CATSRGPGDTGNTTYF. CDR3 sequence (DNA): TGTGCCACCAGCCGAGGACCGGGCGATACTGGAAACACCACATATTTT.

This rearrangement joins TRBV13 to TRBJ2-2; D call uncertain. The germline V gene encodes CDR1 PRHDT and CDR2 FYEKMQ (reference sequence). Trimming removed 5 bases from V and 2 bases from J, with 15 bases in between. This CDR3 region has 16 residues. Here the CDR3 reads CASSPRGGYNTGELFF. CDR3 nucleotide sequence: TGTGCCAGCAGCCCCCGTGGCGGTTACAACACCGGGGAGCTGTTTTTT. The variable domain in full, with the rest retrieved from reference TRBV13 and TRBJ2-2, is AAGVIQSPRHLIKEKRETATLKCYPIPRHDTVYWYQQGPGQDPQFLISFYEKMQSDKGSIPDRFSAQQFSDYHSELNMSSLELGDSALYFCASSPRGGYNTGELFFGEGSRLTVL.

The chain couples TRBV19 to TRBJ2-7; D assignment may be TRBD1 or TRBD2 (5 bases each). Trimming left V 5 bases short and J 1 base short, with 12 bases between. CDR3 length: 14 residues. Germline V gene lookup returns CDR1 LNHDA and CDR2 SQIVND (reference sequence). CDR3: CASSSNEGSYEQYF. CDR3 DNA sequence: TGTGCCAGTAGTTCCAATGAGGGGTCCTACGAGCAGTACTTC.

This clonotype was counted ten times or more. The chain is built from TRBV18 and TRBJ1-2; the match to TRBD1 covers 10 bases. Germline trimming cut 2 bases from V and 6 bases from J; bases unmatched to any gene: 9. Germline V CDR1 and CDR2: KGHSH, LQKENI. There are 16 residues in the CDR3. DNA of the CDR3: TGTGCCAGCTCACCAGTCGGGACAGGGGCTAGAGATGGCTACACCTTC. Encoded protein: CASSPVGTGARDGYTF.

CDR3 nucleotides: TGTGCCAGTAGTCCAGGGGACAGAGATACGCAGTATTTT. Translation: CASSPGDRDTQYF. The V call is TRBV19, the J call TRBJ2-3; TRBD1 matches at 7 bases. With V trimmed by 5 bases and J by 5 bases, 4 bases remained unmatched. The CDR3 length is 13 residues. The germline CDR1 and CDR2 sequences are LNHDA and SQIVND (reference sequence).

This clonotype has just a few counts. The V and J genes are TRBV20-1 and TRBJ2-1, with 7 bases aligning to TRBD1. V lost 3 bases to trimming and J lost 4 bases; unmatched junction nucleotides: 12. The CDR3 spans 16 residues. CDR1 is DFQATT, CDR2 SNEGSKA, per germline (reference sequence). The CDR3 nucleotides read TGCAGTGCTAGCGGTCAGTCTAGGACAGGTTACAATGAGCAGTTCTTC. Amino acid sequence: CSASGQSRTGYNEQFF.

This clonotype was picked up many times. J is TRBJ1-1 and V is TRBV10-1, with 10 bases matching TRBD1. Trimming at V came to 2 bases and at J to 4 bases, leaving 7 bases not matched to a gene. This CDR3 has 16 residues. Germline V gene sequence: CDR1 WNHNN, CDR2 SYGVQD (reference sequence). The CDR3 sequence is CASSEKPGQGSTEAFF. The CDR3 bases are TGCGCCAGCAGTGAGAAGCCGGGACAGGGGAGCACTGAAGCTTTCTTT.

This clonotype was observed at least ten times. Its ends do not fully match the called genes, so a read error is possible. The V gene is TRBV30, the J gene TRBJ2-7; either TRBD1 or TRBD2 may supply D (5 bases each). The CDR3 totals 11 residues. Germline V CDR1 and CDR2: GTSNPN, SVGIG (reference sequence). In DNA, the CDR3 is TGCGCAGCAGGGAGAACCTACGAGCAGTACTTC. This encodes CAAGRTYEQYF.

The rearrangement uses TRBV14 and TRBJ2-5; D possibly corresponds to TRBD1 (5 bases). The CDR3 extends over 15 amino acids. V gave up 2 bases and J gave up 5 bases, with 15 bases separating them. The germline gives CDR1 SGHDN, CDR2 FVKESK. The CDR3, as DNA: TGTGCCAGCAGCCAAACAGGCCAGGGATGGGAGACCCAGTACTTC. Amino acid sequence: CASSQTGQGWETQYF. The entire variable domain, with the rest obtained from reference TRBV14 and TRBJ2-5, is as follows: EAGVTQFPSHSVIEKGQTVTLRCDPISGHDNLYWYRRVMGKEIKFLLHFVKESKQDESGMPNNRFLAERTGGTYSTLKVQPAELEDSGVYFCASSQTGQGWETQYFGPGTRLLVL.

V is TRBV6-2 or TRBV6-3 and J is TRBJ2-3, with 10 bases fitting TRBD2. Losses at the gene ends were 6 bases for V and 5 bases for J; bases not matched to a gene: 8. The CDR3 has 15 amino acids. Per germline, CDR1 MNHEY and CDR2 SVGEGT. The CDR3 DNA reads TGTGCCAGCAGCTTCAGCGGGGGGGCCGGAGATACGCAGTATTTT. This sequence encodes CASSFSGGAGDTQYF.

This clonotype has a single count. The chain combines TRBV29-1 with TRBJ2-5, with 9 bases that match TRBD2. This CDR3 contains 14 residues. CDR1 and CDR2 (germline): SQVTM, ANQGSEA. V lost 2 bases to trimming and J lost 4 bases; unmatched junction nucleotides: 5. The CDR3 loop is CSVELAGALETQYF. The CDR3 DNA is TGCAGCGTTGAATTAGCGGGGGCGTTAGAGACCCAGTACTTC.

This clonotype has just a few counts. The chain carries TRBV27 and TRBJ1-1, with D uncertain. CDR3 length: 15 amino acids. The V end was cut by 7 bases, the J end by 5 bases, with 20 bases between. Germline CDR1 reads MNHEY; CDR2 reads SMNVEV (reference sequence). DNA of the CDR3: TGTGCCAGCATCCCGGAGGATAACGGAGGGACTGAAGCTTTCTTT. Amino acids: CASIPEDNGGTEAFF.

Comment on this clonotype: This CDR3 is missing its conserved last phenylalanine or tryptophan, likely due to a read error. V gene TRBV9 combines with J gene TRBJ2-1; 12 bases are shared with TRBD2. V dropped 4 bases and J dropped 0; count of bases not matched to a gene: 5. CDR1 is SGDLS and CDR2 is YYNGEE in the germline V gene. CDR3 length: 17 amino acids. This chain's CDR3 is CASSPSTSGSSYNEQFL. The CDR3 nucleotides are TGTGCCAGCAGCCCCTCGACTAGCGGGAGCTCCTACAATGAGCAGTTCCTC.

The chain employs TRBV5-1 and TRBJ2-3; TRBD2 aligns across 8 bases. V was pared by 4 bases and J by 2 bases, with 6 bases of the junction left unmatched. The germline V gene has CDR1 SGHRS and CDR2 YFSETQ. The CDR3 has 15 amino acids. The CDR3 region has the DNA TGCGCCAGCAGCCCGCCAGCGGGGGACACAGATACGCAGTATTTT. Its protein is CASSPPAGDTDTQYF.

This clonotype occurred many times. The V gene is TRBV14, the J gene TRBJ2-7, with D hard to call. This CDR3 has 11 amino acids. Trimming left V 1 base short and J 12 bases short, with 10 bases between. Germline-derived CDR1 and CDR2 are SGHDN and FVKESK. The DNA of the CDR3 is TGTGCCAGCAGCCAAGGTGGGCTGCCGTACTTC. Protein sequence: CASSQGGLPYF. The full variable domain, rest sourced from reference TRBV14 and TRBJ2-7, is EAGVTQFPSHSVIEKGQTVTLRCDPISGHDNLYWYRRVMGKEIKFLLHFVKESKQDESGMPNNRFLAERTGGTYSTLKVQPAELEDSGVYFCASSQGGLPYFGPGTRLTVT.

In its sample, this clonotype was seen many times. The V gene is TRBV12-3 or TRBV12-4, the J gene TRBJ2-2, with TRBD2 matching over 7 bases. V lost 7 bases, J lost 1 base, and 0 bases stayed unmatched. The CDR3 runs to 13 residues. For the CDR3, the DNA is TGTGCCAGCACGGGAGGGAACACCGGGGAGCTGTTTTTT. Translation gives CASTGGNTGELFF.